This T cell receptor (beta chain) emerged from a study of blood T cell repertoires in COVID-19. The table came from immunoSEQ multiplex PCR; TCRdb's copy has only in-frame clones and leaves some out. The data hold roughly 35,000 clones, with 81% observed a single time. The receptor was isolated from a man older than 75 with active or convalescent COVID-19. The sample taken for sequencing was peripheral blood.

The CDR3 region has the DNA TGTGCCAGCAGCCGGGCGGAGGTAGTAAACACCATATATTTT. This codes for CASSRAEVVNTIYF. The V call is TRBV9, the J call TRBJ1-3; D is uncertain. Trimming cost V 4 bases and J 6 bases, with 14 bases left between them. Germline V lookup: CDR1 SGDLS, CDR2 YYNGEE. The CDR3 is 14 residues long.